The clone carrying this T cell receptor beta chain has just a few counts. The antigen is not known. This entry is derived from a study of cytomegalovirus exposure and HLA in healthy donors. Whole-study findings and limits: Reportedly, a later analysis found an Asian-associated ancestry cluster had fewer N-insertions than the approximately 700-donor mean.

V was clipped by 8 bases and J by 6 bases, with 20 bases between them. CDR1 LNHDA and CDR2 SQIVND come from the germline V gene (reference sequence). The CDR3 is 15 amino acids. Vbeta (60) and Jbeta (13) primers were used in the PCR. Authors' analysis steps: A follow-up analysis tallied about 88 million unique TCR beta chains, some 11 million shared. Generated by immunoSEQ multiplex PCR, the TCRdb table keeps only in-frame clones and is missing some. The V and J calls and clone size were taken over from that table, and D and trimming were inferred from the DNA. Of 180,000 or so clones in the sample, around 78% were seen once.

The clonotype comes from a woman aged 25 to 45 in good health and CMV-seropositive. Sequencing input: PBMCs. The V and J genes are TRBV19 and TRBJ1-5; D possibly corresponds to TRBD1 (5 bases). CDR3 loop: CASSETYSGGQPQHF. The CDR3 bases are TGTGCCAGTTCGGAGACTTATAGCGGGGGTCAGCCCCAGCATTTT.